The following is a T cell receptor (beta chain) sequence with its context. Its antigen is unknown. Base quality data are lacking; no much larger clone is found one base away. The immunoSEQ platform was used to sequence TCR beta CDR3 regions at survey depth. The QIAamp DNA micro kit was used to extract genomic DNA from every cultured and uncultured CD8+ T cell population. The paper's processing steps were these. Samples with fewer than 5,000 productive reads were excluded, resulting in the removal of about 7% of the roughly 75 HIV peptide-stimulated cultures. A MANAFEST web app trimmed sequences to CDR3 and removed nonproductive sequences, CDR3s under 5 amino acids, and those not starting C or ending F/W. Clonotypes were classified as antigen-specific only if expansion was observed in at least 2 of 3 replicates versus the no-peptide control at FDR 0.01, only within one epitope family. A frequency at least fivefold higher than in wells stimulated with peptides from other epitope families was additionally required for specific clonotypes. Drawn from immuneACCESS, this table holds only the in-frame rearrangements with V and J called that TCRdb kept. Clones are partly lost; checked studies trace under half to an unresolved V gene and leave the rest unexplained. The V and J calls and clone size come from that table; D and trimming were worked out from the DNA. The sample records some 87,000 clones, 70% to 75% of which are singletons. The top ten clonotypes cover roughly 24% of the sample.

The EasySep Human CD8+ T Cell Enrichment Kit was used on day 10 to isolate CD8+ T cells from every culture. The data originate from a study of CD8 T cell repertoires and HIV-1 epitope variants (dated by TCRdb to about 2020). A note on the overall study: T cells were stimulated in separate culture wells with each of twenty-five peptides representing autologous and known Gag and Nef epitope variants. T cells were enriched using the EasySep Human T Cell Enrichment Kit and then co-cultured with an equal number of autologous T cell-negative cells acting as antigen-presenting cells. Tested epitopes included three Gag epitope families and Nef HW9 and YT9. A total of around 80 T cell cultures were run, with each culture condition done in triplicate except for one peptide, which was done in duplicate. An aliquot of 1M T cells was saved as an uncultured baseline condition, separate from the roughly 83 T cell cultures. Among the control conditions were a peptide pool of CMV, EBV and flu, the Ebola AY9 epitope serving as a negative control, and a well with no peptide. Cultures ran for around 10 days in IMDM with gentamicin, with half-media changes on days 3 and 7 adding IL-2, IL-7 and IL-15.

From the cysteine up to the phenylalanine, the CDR3 has a length of 14 residues. CDR3 DNA is the only sequence kept; it has 42 bases, read in frame from the first base. The germline V gene gives CDR1 as MDHEN and CDR2 as SYDVKM. V is clipped by 5 bases and J by 0 bases, and the sequence between their germline boundaries is 11 bases long. Overall results and qualifications from the work: Only TCR beta chains were identified by the assay, and proliferation to antigen, not T cell function or cytokine profile, was indicated. Eight or nine antigen-specific TCR beta clonotypes were identified, and about 6 of them appeared cross-reactive for autologous or known escape epitope variants. The Nef KF9 family was recognized by five clonotypes and the HW9 family by one, and no responses to the TAALDMSHF plasma variant were observed.

The sequence came from a male donor with HIV. The sequenced sample consisted of uncultured baseline CD8+ T cells from peripheral blood mononuclear cells (PBMCs). Rearrangement joined TRBV28 to TRBJ2-7; too little of a D gene remains to name it. The CDR3 sequence is CASSHDTSSYEQYF. Here is the DNA: TGTGCCAGCAGTCACGACACGAGCTCCTACGAGCAGTACTTC.